What follows is one T cell receptor (beta chain) and its context. The CDR3 runs to 15 residues. CDR1 MNHEY and CDR2 SVGAGI come from the germline V gene. J was trimmed by 2 bases and V by 6 bases; bases with no gene match: 4. The sample originates from a study of blood T cell repertoires in COVID-19. Study background: Italy, Spain and the United States were the sources of the convalescent and acute COVID-19 samples. The analysed material was cDNA or gDNA that came from T cells, B-cell-depleted T cells, or PBMCs.

How the authors handled the data: Amplified reference gene primers provided the basis for estimating nucleated cell counts. Assay used: immunoSEQ multiplex PCR; TCRdb lists only in-frame clones, some missing. V, J and clone size are those of that table, while D and trimming were read from the DNA. The data show a few hundred thousand clones, more than 70% seen once. This sequence joins TRBV6-5 and TRBJ2-3, with TRBD1 matching 11 bases. The receptor's source is a woman aged 45-59 years with acute or convalescent COVID-19. The sequenced sample consisted of peripheral blood. The CDR3 loop reads CASRMDRGPTDTQYF. In DNA form, the CDR3 reads TGTGCCAGCAGAATGGACAGGGGGCCCACAGATACGCAGTATTTT.